A selection of T cell receptor beta chains follows, all from one sample in a study of read filtering for tumor transcriptome and immune sequencing. TCRdb reprocessed the reads with MiXCR, giving one entry per CDR3 protein. The table has more than 55,000 distinct CDR3 sequences, 20% to 25% seen once. Sequenced sample: a population of CD138-negative cells sorted from bone marrow. The receptors were gathered from a donor at least 40 years old with multiple myeloma. Both conserved end residues are part of each CDR3. D genes are given only for firm matches. The listing skips clone size in some rows; elsewhere it reads once, few, many or a size class.

V gene,D gene,clone size,J gene,CDR3 DNA,CDR3 protein
TRBV7-9,.,many,TRBJ2-5,TGTGCCAGCAGCTTACCCGCCAGGGTAGGAGAGACCCAGTACTTC,CASSLPARVGETQYF
TRBV6-2/TRBV6-3,.,many,TRBJ2-7,TGTGCCAGCACGGAAAAGAGTAGACCCTTCTACTTC,CASTEKSRPFYF
TRBV10-3,.,.,TRBJ1-1,TGTGCCATCAGTGATAAGGGGATGAGCACTGAAGCTTTTTTT,CAISDKGMSTEAFF
TRBV7-9,.,many,TRBJ2-5,TGTGCCAGCAGCCCCGGACAGATACAAGAGACCCAGTACTTC,CASSPGQIQETQYF
TRBV28,.,many,TRBJ2-1,TGTGCCAGCAGTTTATTCGGCGGGAACTACAATGAGCAGTTCTTC,CASSLFGGNYNEQFF
TRBV20-1,TRBD1,many,TRBJ2-7,TGCAGTGCCTCCGGGACAGGGGTTGTTAAGCAGTACTTC,CSASGTGVVKQYF
TRBV18,.,many,TRBJ2-3,TGTGCCAGCTCACGAACCCGGGGTCTGTTGGATACGCAGTATTTT,CASSRTRGLLDTQYF
TRBV12-3/TRBV12-4,.,large,TRBJ1-1,TGTGCCAGCAGTCCGTTGAGTGTGAACACTGAAGCTTTCTTT,CASSPLSVNTEAFF
TRBV5-1,.,many,TRBJ1-5,TGCGCCAGCAGCTTGGGTTTCGTACGGACCTATAGCAATCAGCCCCAGCATTTT,CASSLGFVRTYSNQPQHF
TRBV6-2/TRBV6-3,.,many,TRBJ2-6,TGTGCCAGCAGTTACTCCCTCACCCCCGGACAATCTGGGGCCAACGTCCTGACTTTC,CASSYSLTPGQSGANVLTF
TRBV20-1,.,many,TRBJ1-6,TGCAGTGCTAGAGAGGGGAAAAATAATTCACCCCTCCACTTT,CSAREGKNNSPLHF
TRBV20-1,TRBD1,few,TRBJ1-1,TGCAGTGCTGGATGGGACAGCCTAACTCAAATGAACACTGAAGCTTTCTTT,CSAGWDSLTQMNTEAFF
TRBV10-2,TRBD2,many,TRBJ2-5,TGCGCCAGCGGAAGGCGGGGGGAGACCCAGTACTTC,CASGRRGETQYF
TRBV28,TRBD1,.,TRBJ2-1,TGTGCCAGCACCAAGGACAGGGCGAATGAGCAGTTCTTC,CASTKDRANEQFF
TRBV3-1,.,few,TRBJ1-2,TGTGCCAGCACCCGGGGCTCTAACTATGGCTACACCTTC,CASTRGSNYGYTF
TRBV29-1,.,.,TRBJ1-2,TGCAGCGTTGGGGGCAACTATGGCTACATCTTC,CSVGGNYGYIF
TRBV18,TRBD1,many,TRBJ2-7,TGTGCCAGCTCATCCCGGGACAGGGTGGACGAGCAGTACTTC,CASSSRDRVDEQYF
TRBV14,TRBD2,many,TRBJ2-3,TGTGCCAGCAGCCACGAAGCGGGGGGCCTTTCCACAGATACGCAGTATTTT,CASSHEAGGLSTDTQYF
TRBV29-1,.,many,TRBJ2-5,TGCAGCGCTTATGAAGGAGGGGACAGCCAAGAGACCCAGTACTTC,CSAYEGGDSQETQYF
TRBV3-1,.,many,TRBJ2-3,TGTGCCAGCAGCCAACCGGGACTGGGCACAGATACGCAGTATTTT,CASSQPGLGTDTQYF
TRBV20-1,.,many,TRBJ1-1,TGCAGTGCGAATCGCCCGGGGGGACCGAACACTGAAGCTTTCTTT,CSANRPGGPNTEAFF
TRBV3-1,TRBD2,.,TRBJ2-3,TGTGCCAGCAGCCAGCCGGGACTAGCGGGAGGTGCAGATACGCAGTATTTT,CASSQPGLAGGADTQYF
TRBV2,TRBD2,many,TRBJ2-3,TGTGCCAGCAGTGAATGGATGGGGAGCGGGATTAGCACAGATACGCAGTATTTT,CASSEWMGSGISTDTQYF
TRBV29-1,TRBD2,many,TRBJ2-1,TGCAGCGTTACGGCTAGCGGGGGGGCCAATGAGCAGTTCTTC,CSVTASGGANEQFF
TRBV12-3/TRBV12-4,.,few,TRBJ2-2,TGTGCCAGCAGTCCCCCCTCGGGAGAGCCAGAGACCGGGGAGCTGTTTTTT,CASSPPSGEPETGELFF
TRBV6-2/TRBV6-3,TRBD2,many,TRBJ2-3,TGTGCCAGCAGTGTATTAGCGGGGGGGCGTGGAGATACGCAGTATTTT,CASSVLAGGRGDTQYF
TRBV5-1,TRBD1,many,TRBJ2-1,TGCGCCAGCAGCTCCGGGACAGTTTCCTACAATGAGCAGTTCTTC,CASSSGTVSYNEQFF
TRBV19,TRBD2,.,TRBJ2-5,TGTGCCAGTAGCCTAGCGGGAGGACGAGCCGAGACCCAGTACTTC,CASSLAGGRAETQYF
TRBV6-2/TRBV6-3,.,many,TRBJ1-6,TGTGCCAGCAGTTACCCCGGGACGGGGACCCACTTT,CASSYPGTGTHF
TRBV29-1,.,many,TRBJ2-3,TGCAGCGTTGAAGATGTGACGCAGTATTTT,CSVEDVTQYF
TRBV28,TRBD1,many,TRBJ1-6,TGTGCCAGCAGTACGGGGACAGTAGGCGATAATTCACCCCTCCACTTT,CASSTGTVGDNSPLHF
TRBV7-8,.,few,TRBJ2-7,TGTGCCAGCAGCCCTGGTCGTGCGAGCAGTAGCTCCTACGAGCAGTACTTC,CASSPGRASSSSYEQYF
TRBV7-8,TRBD1,many,TRBJ2-5,TGTGCCAGCAGCTTATGGAAAGGGGGCGAAAAGACCCAGTACTTC,CASSLWKGGEKTQYF
TRBV18,TRBD1,many,TRBJ1-1,TGTGCCAGCTCACCTAAACAGGGGAACCATCTGGTGAACACTGAAGCTTTCTTT,CASSPKQGNHLVNTEAFF
TRBV28,.,many,TRBJ2-2,TGTGCCAGCAGTTTAGTGCTCCCCCCCGGGGAGCTGTTTTTT,CASSLVLPPGELFF
TRBV7-9,TRBD2,many,TRBJ2-1,TGTGCCAGCAGCTTGAGTACCGGACTAGATGTCTTC,CASSLSTGLDVF
TRBV18,.,many,TRBJ2-1,TGTGCCAGCTCACTTTACCGGGACAAGAACAATGAGCAGTTCTTC,CASSLYRDKNNEQFF